A single sample is the source of the 28 T cell receptor beta chains below, sequenced in a study of cytomegalovirus exposure and HLA in healthy donors (dated 2017 in TCRdb). Library method: the immunoSEQ multiplex PCR assay. TCRdb took over this immuneACCESS table, retaining in-frame rearrangements with V and J assigned. Such tables are incomplete; in checked studies, under half of the missing clones stem from an unresolved V gene, and the remainder is unexplained. The sample table lists about 350,000 clones, about 85% of them with a count of one. Roughly 1.1% of the sample goes to the ten largest clones. Sequenced material: PBMCs. Receptor source: a woman aged 25 to 39 in good health and CMV-seropositive.

Here the CDR3 DNA reads TGTGCCAGCAGCCAAGATGGTCAGGGGGTTGCAACTAATGAAAAACTGTTTTTT. Amino acid sequence: CASSQDGQGVATNEKLFF. This sequence joins TRBV4-2 and TRBJ1-4, with 7 bases matching TRBD1. Germline-derived CDR1 and CDR2 are LGHNA and YNFKEQ. The CDR3 length is 18 residues. Losses at the gene ends were 0 bases for V and 0 bases for J; bases not matched to a gene: 7.

This clone has only a few counts. The V gene is TRBV14, the J gene TRBJ2-7; D call uncertain. The V end lost 5 bases, the J end lost 7 bases, and 6 bases lay between the germline ends. This CDR3 spans 10 amino acids. Germline CDR1 is SGHDN and CDR2 is FVKESK. The CDR3 here is CASSSVEQYF. For the CDR3, the DNA is TGTGCCAGCAGCTCCGTTGAGCAGTACTTC.

The gene calls are TRBV6-5 and TRBJ2-7; 8 positions match TRBD1. The CDR3 runs to 14 residues. Germline loops: CDR1 MNHEY, CDR2 SVGAGI. V lost 6 bases, J lost 3 bases, and 7 bases stayed unmatched. The CDR3 bases are TGTGCCAGCAGCCCCGACAGGGGCCTCTACGAGCAGTACTTC. This codes for CASSPDRGLYEQYF.

The chain couples TRBV7-9 to TRBJ1-1, with D unclear. Germline lookup yields CDR1 SEHNR and CDR2 FQNEAQ (reference sequence). The CDR3 spans 19 residues. Deletions cut 5 bases from V and 0 bases from J, with 25 bases between. CDR3 bases: TGTGCCAGCAGCCTCGAAAATAACCCCCCAAGGGCAGTGAACACTGAAGCTTTCTTT. It codes for CASSLENNPPRAVNTEAFF.

As regards this clone: Other DNA sequences in this sample translate to the same CDR3. The rearrangement uses TRBV27 and TRBJ2-7; 12 bases fit TRBD2. Germline-derived CDR1 and CDR2 are MNHEY and SMNVEV (reference sequence). With 6 bases clipped from V and 2 bases from J, the junction kept 5 bases outside the gene matches. The CDR3 runs 15 residues. CDR3 region: CASSYLAGGTYEQYF. The CDR3 nucleotides are TGTGCCAGCAGCTACCTAGCGGGGGGGACCTACGAGCAGTACTTC.

The rearrangement uses TRBV5-1 and TRBJ2-7; TRBD2 matches at 12 bases. Germline loops: CDR1 SGHRS, CDR2 YFSETQ. The ends lost 3 bases at V and 4 bases at J; junction bases unmatched: 5. CDR3 length: 15 residues. Here the CDR3 DNA reads TGCGCCAGCAGCTCCTCGACTAGCGGGAGTTACGAGCAGTACTTC. Protein product: CASSSSTSGSYEQYF.

This sequence joins TRBV14 and TRBJ1-6; D is ambiguous. CDR3 length equals 16 residues. Germline CDR1 is SGHDN and CDR2 is FVKESK. Trimming removed 2 bases at V and 6 bases at J, with 14 bases between. In nucleotides, the CDR3 is TGTGCCAGCAGCCAATTAACCGGGTTTGCTAATTCACCCCTCCACTTT. Its translation is CASSQLTGFANSPLHF.

The chain recombines TRBV7-2 with TRBJ1-1, with D unclear. Per the germline V gene, CDR1 is SGHTA and CDR2 is FQGNSA. The V end was cut by 5 bases, the J end by 1 base, with 8 bases between. This CDR3 has 13 residues. CDR3 region: CASSPLGNTEAFF. For the CDR3, the DNA is TGTGCCAGCAGCCCCCTCGGGAACACTGAAGCTTTCTTT.

A few counts support this clone. The rearrangement uses TRBV7-8 and TRBJ2-7; possibly TRBD2 for D (6 bases). Trimming removed 0 bases at V and 4 bases at J, with 10 bases between. Looked up from germline, CDR1 is SGHVS and CDR2 is FQNEAQ. The CDR3 has 14 amino acids. CDR3 sequence: CASSLAGSQYEQYF. Here the CDR3 DNA reads TGTGCCAGCAGCTTAGCCGGGAGCCAGTACGAGCAGTACTTC.

J is TRBJ2-5 and V is TRBV9; D is uncertain. This CDR3 is 17 amino acids long. CDR1 is SGDLS and CDR2 is YYNGEE in the germline V gene. V shed 1 base and J shed 3 bases, with 19 bases lying between them. CDR3 bases: TGTGCCAGCAGCGTAAAACCCCTGCCGTACGCAGAAGAGACCCAGTACTTC. It codes for CASSVKPLPYAEETQYF.

The chain carries TRBV6-5 and TRBJ1-5, with no clear D. The CDR3 covers 13 residues. The V gene's germline CDR1 is MNHEY and CDR2 SVGAGI. Trimming left V 5 bases short and J 6 bases short, with 11 bases between. The CDR3 loop reads CASSPSTGQPQHF. Written as DNA, the CDR3 is TGTGCCAGCAGTCCCTCCACGGGTCAGCCCCAGCATTTT.

The chain has TRBV30 and TRBJ2-7; D gene uncertain. V dropped 2 bases and J dropped 3 bases, with 14 bases sitting between them. Germline CDR1 reads GTSNPN; CDR2 reads SVGIG (reference sequence). The CDR3 contains 14 residues. The CDR3 is CAWSLGVGSYEQYF. The DNA of the CDR3 is TGTGCCTGGAGTTTAGGCGTCGGCAGCTACGAGCAGTACTTC. The full variable domain, rest sourced from reference TRBV30 and TRBJ2-7, is SQTIHQWPATLVQPVGSPLSLECTVEGTSNPNLYWYRQAAGRGLQLLFYSVGIGQISSEVPQNLSASRPQDRQFILSSKKLLLSDSGFYLCAWSLGVGSYEQYFGPGTRLTVT.

This CDR3 reads CASSSNLLPNGYTF. As DNA, the CDR3 is TGTGCCAGCAGCTCCAATCTATTGCCTAATGGCTACACCTTC. J is TRBJ1-2 and V is TRBV11-2; D is unresolved. V shed 4 bases and J shed 6 bases, with 15 bases lying between them. Germline V gives CDR1 SGHAT, CDR2 FQNNGV. This CDR3 region has 14 residues.

The rearrangement uses TRBV7-2 and TRBJ1-5; D gene ambiguous. Looked up from germline, CDR1 is SGHTA and CDR2 is FQGNSA. Trimming pared 2 bases from V and 1 base from J, leaving 9 bases between. CDR3 size: 15 residues. The CDR3 DNA sequence: TGTGCCAGCAGCTTATCTCACTTAAGCAATCAGCCCCAGCATTTT. Amino acids: CASSLSHLSNQPQHF.

The CDR3, as DNA: TGTGCCAGCAGTTTAACAGGGAATCAGCCCCAGCATTTT. The encoded protein is CASSLTGNQPQHF. The chain is built from TRBV27 and TRBJ1-5; maybe TRBD1 (6 bases). The CDR3 consists of 13 residues. Trimming took off 2 bases at V and 4 bases at J, with 6 bases between the two ends. The germline CDR1 and CDR2 sequences are MNHEY and SMNVEV (reference sequence).

This clone was seen a single time. Other DNA sequences within the sample encode an identical CDR3. The V call is TRBV5-1, the J call TRBJ1-4; D unclear. Germline V CDR1 and CDR2: SGHRS, YFSETQ. The CDR3 length is 14 residues. V lost 0 bases and J lost 0, with 3 bases in between. CDR3 DNA sequence: TGCGCCAGCAGCTTGGATTCAACTAATGAAAAACTGTTTTTT. Translating it yields CASSLDSTNEKLFF. Full variable domain (rest looked up from reference TRBV5-1 and TRBJ1-4): KAGVTQTPRYLIKTRGQQVTLSCSPISGHRSVSWYQQTPGQGLQFLFEYFSETQRNKGNFPGRFSGRQFSNSRSEMNVSTLELGDSALYLCASSLDSTNEKLFFGSGTQLSVL.

The rearrangement joins TRBV18 to TRBJ2-2; tentative D call: TRBD2 (6 bases). Trimming left V 3 bases short and J 0 bases short, with 17 bases between. The CDR3 extends over 18 amino acids. Germline V CDR1 and CDR2: KGHSH, LQKENI. The CDR3 coding sequence is TGTGCCAGCTCACCGGTCTCGGGACTGTACGCGAACACCGGGGAGCTGTTTTTT. It yields the protein CASSPVSGLYANTGELFF.

The rearrangement links TRBV29-1 to TRBJ2-2; 9 positions agree with TRBD1. There are 15 residues in the CDR3. J was trimmed by 3 bases and V by 6 bases; bases with no gene match: 8. Germline-derived CDR1 and CDR2 are SQVTM and ANQGSEA. CDR3 sequence reads: CSVADRGTDTGELFF. For the CDR3, the DNA is TGCAGCGTCGCCGACAGGGGGACTGACACCGGGGAGCTGTTTTTT.

This chain connects TRBV18 to TRBJ2-7, with D hard to call. V lost 1 base and J lost 7, with 20 bases in between. The length of the CDR3 is 16 residues. Germline CDR1 is KGHSH and CDR2 is LQKENI. For the CDR3, the DNA is TGTGCCAGCTCACCACAGCGAGCCACCCCACCTCTGGAGCAGTACTTC. Its protein is CASSPQRATPPLEQYF.

The V call is TRBV27, the J call TRBJ1-5; D unresolved. Trimming cost V 1 base and J 6 bases, with 7 bases left between them. The CDR3 length is 13 residues. CDR1 and CDR2 (germline): MNHEY, SMNVEV (reference sequence). Written as DNA, the CDR3 is TGTGCCAGCAGTTTATTCTTTGGTCAGCCCCAGCATTTT. Amino acids: CASSLFFGQPQHF.

The chain couples TRBV7-2 to TRBJ2-4; D may be TRBD1 (5 bases). Trimming cost V 5 bases and J 0 bases, with 14 bases left between them. The CDR3 runs to 16 residues. CDR1 is SGHTA and CDR2 is FQGNSA in the germline V gene. The CDR3 sequence: CASSEKTALAKNIQYF. In DNA, the CDR3 is TGTGCCAGCAGCGAAAAGACAGCTTTAGCCAAAAACATTCAGTACTTC.

A single count supports this clone. The genes are TRBV7-8 and TRBJ2-5; tentative D call: TRBD2 (5 bases). Germline V CDR1 and CDR2: SGHVS, FQNEAQ. Deletions cut 0 bases from V and 6 bases from J, with 17 bases between. The CDR3 runs to 16 residues. CDR3 region: CASSLAGIYSSQTQYF. CDR3 in DNA: TGTGCCAGCAGCTTAGCGGGGATTTACTCTAGCCAGACCCAGTACTTC.

The chain uses TRBV29-1 and TRBJ1-2; D ambiguous. Trimming stripped 5 bases from V and 2 bases from J, with 12 bases between. The CDR3 sequence is 13 residues long. Germline CDR1 and CDR2: SQVTM and ANQGSEA. The CDR3 DNA sequence: TGCAGCGTTTTATTTTTGGGGAACTATGGCTACACCTTC. It specifies CSVLFLGNYGYTF. Full variable domain (missing parts from reference TRBV29-1 and TRBJ1-2): SAVISQKPSRDICQRGTSLTIQCQVDSQVTMMFWYRQQPGQSLTLIATANQGSEATYESGFVIDKFPISRPNLTFSTLTVSNMSPEDSSIYLCSVLFLGNYGYTFGSGTRLTVV.

V and J are TRBV2 and TRBJ2-4; no clear D gene. The CDR3 has 19 amino acids. Between the trimmed V and J ends, which lost 1 base and 7 bases, there was a span of 26 bases. Germline V CDR1 and CDR2: SNHLY, FYNNEI. The CDR3 loop is CASSEGGLGFSVFGNIQYF. DNA for the CDR3: TGTGCCAGCAGTGAAGGAGGTTTGGGCTTCTCCGTCTTCGGTAACATTCAGTACTTC.

A word on this clone: Compared with germline, one end of the junction differs, possibly owing to a read error. The chain combines TRBV6-5 with TRBJ1-4; D may be TRBD1 (5 bases). The germline V gene encodes CDR1 MNHEY and CDR2 SVGAGI. This CDR3 comprises 16 residues. DNA for the CDR3: TGTGCCAGCAGTTACTCGACACGGGGCTCTAAGGAAAAACTGTTTTTT. As protein: CASSYSTRGSKEKLFF.

The rearrangement joins TRBV7-8 to TRBJ1-6; D is uncertain. Germline assignment: CDR1 SGHVS and CDR2 FQNEAQ. This CDR3 is 15 amino acids long. The V gene lost 5 bases and the J gene lost 7 bases, with 15 bases spanning the gap. The chain's CDR3 is CASSPPGGQNSPLHF. In DNA, the CDR3 is TGTGCCAGCAGCCCCCCGGGAGGTCAGAATTCACCCCTCCACTTT.

The rearrangement uses TRBV30 and TRBJ2-7, with TRBD1 identical over 7 bases. CDR1 is GTSNPN, CDR2 SVGIG, per germline (reference sequence). With 2 bases clipped from V and 0 bases from J, the junction kept 4 bases outside the gene matches. This CDR3 has 14 residues. The CDR3 bases are TGTGCCTGGAGTCCCGGGACAGTCTCCTACGAGCAGTACTTC. Translating it yields CAWSPGTVSYEQYF. Looking up the rest from reference TRBV30 and TRBJ2-7 gives the full variable domain: SQTIHQWPATLVQPVGSPLSLECTVEGTSNPNLYWYRQAAGRGLQLLFYSVGIGQISSEVPQNLSASRPQDRQFILSSKKLLLSDSGFYLCAWSPGTVSYEQYFGPGTRLTVT.

The chain joins TRBV7-6 to TRBJ2-7; 9 bases fit TRBD2. V was clipped by 5 bases and J by 0 bases; unmatched bases: 5. Germline lookup yields CDR1 SGHVS and CDR2 FNYEAQ. The CDR3 length is 15 residues. This CDR3 is CASSTGTSSSYEQYF. The CDR3, as DNA: TGTGCCAGCAGCACCGGGACTAGCTCCTCCTACGAGCAGTACTTC.